This is a list of T cell receptor beta chains from one sample in a study of Graves' ophthalmopathy and Graves' hyperthyroidism. Using its own MiXCR run on the multiplex PCR reads, TCRdb lists one record per CDR3 protein. Of about 170,000 distinct CDR3 sequences listed, less than 45% were seen once; the top ten hold about 6%. The source material was peripheral blood. Receptors were obtained from a woman aged 35 to 49 with Graves' ophthalmopathy. The CDR3 runs from the conserved cysteine through the conserved F or W. D genes are given only for firm matches. Clone size is shown for a subset of rows, as once, few, many or a class of expanded clone.

13	many	TRBV19	TRBJ2-7	-	CASSISGSYEQYF	TGTGCCAGTAGTATTTCTGGGTCCTACGAGCAGTACTTC
13	many	TRBV27	TRBJ1-5	TRBD1	CASGGTGRQPQHF	TGTGCCAGCGGCGGGACAGGGCGTCAGCCCCAGCATTTT
11	-	TRBV20-1	TRBJ2-7	-	CSAKDYYEQYF	TGCAGTGCTAAGGACTATTACGAGCAGTACTTC
13	-	TRBV28	TRBJ1-1	TRBD1	CASSLGDRGQAFF	TGTGCCAGCAGTTTAGGGGACAGGGGGCAGGCTTTCTTT
15	-	TRBV20-1	TRBJ1-1	-	CSGDRTHTLNTEAFF	TGCAGTGGGGATAGGACGCATACCCTGAACACTGAAGCTTTCTTT
12	-	TRBV7-3	TRBJ2-7	-	CASSQLTVEQYF	TGTGCCAGCAGCCAATTGACAGTTGAGCAGTACTTC
15	few	TRBV15	TRBJ1-5	TRBD1	CATSRQGGGNQPQHF	TGTGCCACCAGCAGACAGGGGGGGGGCAATCAGCCCCAGCATTTT
16	many	TRBV7-8	TRBJ1-5	TRBD1	CASSDRPGTGDQPQHF	TGTGCCAGCAGCGACCGCCCCGGGACAGGGGACCAGCCCCAGCATTTT
14	-	TRBV12-3/TRBV12-4	TRBJ2-5	-	CASSLYRNQETQYF	TGTGCCAGCAGTTTGTACAGGAACCAAGAGACCCAGTACTTC
17	many	TRBV12-3/TRBV12-4	TRBJ2-4	-	CASSLPYSNSGKNIQYF	TGTGCCAGCAGTTTGCCTTATTCAAACTCGGGCAAAAACATTCAGTACTTC
13	-	TRBV30	TRBJ2-7	TRBD2	CAYRTSGSYEQYF	TGTGCCTACAGGACTAGCGGCTCCTACGAGCAGTACTTC
15	-	TRBV28	TRBJ1-6	-	CASSFSRTRDPPLHF	TGTGCCAGCAGTTTCTCGCGCACCCGAGACCCACCCCTCCACTTT
14	-	TRBV10-3	TRBJ2-7	-	CAISYQAGSYEQYF	TGTGCCATCAGTTACCAAGCGGGCTCCTACGAGCAGTACTTC
13	many	TRBV9	TRBJ1-1	-	CASSRGYGTEAFF	TGTGCCAGCAGCAGGGGGTACGGGACTGAAGCTTTCTTT
14	-	TRBV12-3/TRBV12-4	TRBJ1-1	TRBD1	CASSIFTGGAEAFF	TGTGCCAGCAGTATTTTCACAGGGGGGGCTGAAGCTTTCTTT
12	-	TRBV12-3/TRBV12-4	TRBJ1-1	-	CASSRRGPEAFF	TGTGCCAGCAGTCGAAGAGGTCCTGAAGCTTTCTTT
12	-	TRBV6-2/TRBV6-3	TRBJ2-7	-	CASSETMYEQYF	TGTGCCAGCAGTGAGACCATGTACGAGCAGTACTTC
13	-	TRBV6-2/TRBV6-3	TRBJ1-1	TRBD1	CASSYVTGTEAFF	TGTGCCAGCAGTTACGTGACAGGGACTGAAGCTTTCTTT
15	-	TRBV6-2/TRBV6-3	TRBJ2-7	TRBD2	CASSYSGAGALEQYF	TGTGCCAGCAGTTACTCAGGAGCGGGAGCACTCGAGCAGTACTTC
13	-	TRBV6-2/TRBV6-3	TRBJ2-5	-	CASSYSMGETQYF	TGTGCCAGCAGTTACTCGATGGGCGAGACCCAGTACTTC
12	many	TRBV7-2	TRBJ2-5	-	CASSLNRETQYF	TGTGCCAGCAGCTTAAACAGAGAGACCCAGTACTTC
16	-	TRBV7-8	TRBJ2-4	-	CASSLKLALAKNIQYF	TGTGCCAGCAGCTTAAAGCTAGCCCTAGCCAAAAACATTCAGTACTTC
12	-	TRBV30	TRBJ2-7	-	CAWSAWGTEQYF	TGTGCCTGGAGTGCATGGGGCACCGAGCAGTACTTC
16	many	TRBV29-1	TRBJ2-5	TRBD2	CSVDLRRLAGEETQYF	TGCAGCGTAGATCTCCGCAGACTAGCGGGGGAAGAGACCCAGTACTTC
13	-	TRBV5-1	TRBJ1-5	-	CASSLEGRQPQHF	TGCGCCAGCAGCTTGGAGGGAAGGCAGCCCCAGCATTTT
15	many	TRBV6-2/TRBV6-3	TRBJ1-1	-	CASSPLTGVNTEAFF	TGTGCCAGCAGCCCCTTAACGGGGGTGAACACTGAAGCTTTCTTT
15	many	TRBV12-3/TRBV12-4	TRBJ1-5	TRBD1	CASSLVQGADQPQHF	TGTGCCAGCAGTTTAGTACAGGGGGCCGATCAGCCCCAGCATTTT
13	many	TRBV12-3/TRBV12-4	TRBJ1-3	-	CASLKYSGNTIYF	TGTGCCAGCCTTAAATACTCTGGAAACACCATATATTTT
14	once	TRBV6-1	TRBJ1-2	TRBD1	CASRRGQGGHGYTF	TGTGCCAGCAGAAGGGGACAGGGGGGTCACGGCTACACCTTC
14	many	TRBV12-3/TRBV12-4	TRBJ1-1	-	CASSFRDSNTEAFF	TGTGCCAGCAGTTTTCGAGACAGTAACACTGAAGCTTTCTTT
19	-	TRBV7-8	TRBJ2-5	TRBD2	CASSLIAGTPQSIQETQYF	TGTGCCAGCAGCCTCATAGCGGGAACCCCCCAGAGCATCCAAGAGACCCAGTACTTC
13	-	TRBV12-3/TRBV12-4	TRBJ2-2	-	CASSLSGPGELFF	TGTGCCAGCAGTTTATCGGGGCCCGGGGAGCTGTTTTTT
12	-	TRBV12-3/TRBV12-4	TRBJ2-7	-	CASSSGGLVQYF	TGTGCCAGCAGCTCCGGGGGGCTCGTCCAGTACTTC
14	-	TRBV12-3/TRBV12-4	TRBJ1-3	-	CASSEFGAGNTIYF	TGTGCCAGCAGCGAATTTGGGGCTGGAAACACCATATATTTT
12	many	TRBV28	TRBJ2-7	-	CASTPRGREQYF	TGTGCCAGCACCCCTCGGGGCCGCGAGCAGTACTTC
14	many	TRBV18	TRBJ1-2	-	CASSPPTDAYGYTF	TGTGCCAGCTCACCACCGACAGATGCTTATGGCTACACCTTC
12	many	TRBV6-5	TRBJ1-2	-	CASSGSNYGYTF	TGTGCCAGCAGTGGCTCGAACTATGGCTACACCTTC
14	-	TRBV6-1	TRBJ2-7	TRBD1	CASSEDRGQDEQYF	TGTGCCAGCAGTGAGGACAGGGGGCAGGACGAGCAGTACTTC
14	-	TRBV12-3/TRBV12-4	TRBJ2-5	TRBD2	CASKGGQTQETQYF	TGTGCCAGCAAGGGAGGGCAGACTCAAGAGACCCAGTACTTC
14	many	TRBV2	TRBJ2-5	TRBD1	CASGGQGFGETQYF	TGTGCCAGCGGGGGACAGGGCTTTGGGGAGACCCAGTACTTC
13	many	TRBV6-2/TRBV6-3	TRBJ2-5	TRBD2	CASSLSGSETQYF	TGTGCCAGCAGTCTTAGCGGGAGTGAGACCCAGTACTTC
15	-	TRBV2	TRBJ2-5	TRBD1	CASSRRQGAKETQYF	TGTGCCAGCAGTAGAAGGCAGGGGGCCAAAGAGACCCAGTACTTC
15	-	TRBV7-2	TRBJ2-7	-	CASSLGEGVAYEQYF	TGTGCCAGCAGCTTAGGAGAGGGAGTAGCGTACGAGCAGTACTTC
14	many	TRBV20-1	TRBJ2-2	TRBD2	CSAGTSANTGELFF	TGCAGTGCTGGGACTAGCGCGAACACCGGGGAGCTGTTTTTT
17	-	TRBV30	TRBJ1-6	TRBD1	CAWSVQPGTGPFSTLHF	TGTGCCTGGAGTGTCCAACCCGGGACAGGGCCCTTCTCGACCCTCCACTTT
12	-	TRBV20-1	TRBJ2-7	-	CSVRGGGYEQYF	TGCAGTGTCAGAGGTGGGGGCTACGAGCAGTACTTC
15	many	TRBV6-1	TRBJ2-5	TRBD2	CATRVAGGPQETQYF	TGTGCCACCCGCGTGGCGGGGGGGCCTCAAGAGACCCAGTACTTC
15	many	TRBV19	TRBJ2-5	TRBD1	CASSRYGQDQETQYF	TGTGCCAGTAGTAGATATGGACAGGACCAAGAGACCCAGTACTTC
12	few	TRBV11-2	TRBJ2-5	-	CASSMEGKTQYF	TGTGCCAGCAGCATGGAAGGGAAGACCCAGTACTTC
18	many	TRBV13	TRBJ2-2	TRBD2	CASSYPTGTSGSGGELFF	TGTGCCAGCAGCTACCCGACCGGGACTAGCGGGAGTGGTGGGGAGCTGTTTTTT
14	-	TRBV27	TRBJ2-5	TRBD2	CASTPSGPGETQYF	TGTGCCAGCACCCCTAGCGGGCCCGGGGAGACCCAGTACTTC
17	-	TRBV14	TRBJ2-2	TRBD2	CASSQLAGGPNTGELFF	TGTGCCAGCAGCCAACTAGCGGGAGGACCGAACACCGGGGAGCTGTTTTTT
15	-	TRBV12-3/TRBV12-4	TRBJ1-1	-	CASSFAGLVNTEAFF	TGTGCCAGCAGTTTCGCGGGCTTGGTGAACACTGAAGCTTTCTTT
15	many	TRBV4-1	TRBJ1-6	-	CASSQDFRSNSPLHF	TGCGCCAGCAGCCAAGATTTCCGGTCGAATTCACCCCTCCACTTT
14	many	TRBV12-3/TRBV12-4	TRBJ1-1	TRBD1	CASSRDSTNTEAFF	TGTGCCAGCAGCCGGGACAGTACTAACACTGAAGCTTTCTTT
13	-	TRBV12-3/TRBV12-4	TRBJ1-5	TRBD1	CASSLTGRQPQHF	TGTGCCAGCAGTTTGACAGGGAGGCAGCCCCAGCATTTT
15	-	TRBV5-6	TRBJ1-2	TRBD1	CASSVPGQIYYGYTF	TGTGCCAGCAGCGTACCGGGACAGATCTACTATGGCTACACCTTC
16	few	TRBV6-2/TRBV6-3	TRBJ2-5	TRBD1	CASSDLWDRVDETQYF	TGTGCCAGCAGTGACCTCTGGGACAGGGTTGATGAGACCCAGTACTTC